These 25 T cell receptor beta chains were sequenced from one sample in a study of blood T cell repertoires in COVID-19. Repertoires were generated with immunoSEQ multiplex PCR, while TCRdb's copy carries only in-frame clones and drops some. The sample lists fewer than 250,000 clones, approximately 83% occurring once. Sequenced input: peripheral blood. Receptor source: a woman between 35 and 50 years old with active or convalescent COVID-19.

The chain recombines TRBV11-1 with TRBJ2-7, with D tentatively TRBD2 (7 bases). Trimming stripped 1 base from V and 4 bases from J, with 11 bases between. This CDR3 has 14 amino acids. Germline V CDR1 and CDR2: SGHAT, FQDESV (reference sequence). The CDR3 DNA reads TGTGCCAGCAGCTTAGTCGGGGGGCAGTACGAGCAGTACTTC. Amino acids: CASSLVGGQYEQYF. Combining the CDR3 with reference TRBV11-1 and TRBJ2-7 gives the whole variable domain EAEVAQSPRYKITEKSQAVAFWCDPISGHATLYWYRQILGQGPELLVQFQDESVVDDSQLPKDRFSAERLKGVDSTLKIQPAELGDSAMYLCASSLVGGQYEQYFGPGTRLTVT.

The chain has TRBV29-1 and TRBJ1-2, with TRBD1 matching 7 bases. The V gene end was trimmed by 5 bases and the J gene end by 7 bases; junction bases not matched to a gene: 10. Germline CDR1 and CDR2: SQVTM and ANQGSEA. The CDR3 contains 13 residues. The CDR3 region is CSVWDSLSGGYTF. CDR3 in DNA: TGCAGCGTTTGGGACAGCCTATCGGGTGGCTACACCTTC.

The V call is TRBV6-5, the J call TRBJ1-2; D might be TRBD1 (6 bases). The ends were cut back, 4 bases at V and 3 bases at J, with 9 bases in the middle. The CDR3 totals 13 residues. Germline values: CDR1 MNHEY, CDR2 SVGAGI. The CDR3 DNA reads as TGTGCCAGCAGTTCTCCAGGGGACTATGGCTACACCTTC. Translation: CASSSPGDYGYTF.

This clone was detected only once. The chain joins TRBV9 to TRBJ2-3; 7 positions agree with TRBD2. The CDR3 has 16 residues. V shed 4 bases and J 3 bases; nucleotides not matched to a gene: 11. Looked up from germline, CDR1 is SGDLS and CDR2 is YYNGEE. The CDR3 nucleotides are TGTGCCAGCAGCCCCAGCGGGGCGGGACTGACAGATACGCAGTATTTT. Its translation: CASSPSGAGLTDTQYF.

The V call is TRBV10-3, the J call TRBJ1-2; D gene uncertain. Germline V gene sequence: CDR1 ENHRY, CDR2 SYGVKD. V lost 3 bases, J lost 4 bases, and 9 bases lay in between. The CDR3 spans 13 residues. The CDR3, as DNA: TGTGCCATCAGTGACGCCGGGAGCTATGGCTACACCTTC. It codes for CAISDAGSYGYTF.

The V call is TRBV2, the J call TRBJ1-4, with D uncertain. Looked up from germline, CDR1 is SNHLY and CDR2 is FYNNEI. The CDR3 is made up of 14 amino acids. V lost 4 bases, J lost 3 bases, and 9 bases lay in between. The CDR3 region is CASSVRHPNEKLFF. DNA of the CDR3: TGTGCCAGCAGTGTGAGGCACCCTAATGAAAAACTGTTTTTT.

This chain links TRBV18 with TRBJ1-2; unclear D gene. V lost 3 bases, J lost 3 bases, and 11 bases lay in between. The germline CDR1 and CDR2 sequences are KGHSH and LQKENI. The CDR3 sequence is 14 residues long. The CDR3, as DNA: TGTGCCAGCTCACCCCAGCGGGAGGACTATGGCTACACCTTC. This translates into CASSPQREDYGYTF.

As regards this clone: Other DNA sequences of this sample code for an identical CDR3. The V and J genes are TRBV29-1 and TRBJ1-1; 7 nucleotides align to TRBD1. The CDR3 covers 12 residues. Per the germline V gene, CDR1 is SQVTM and CDR2 is ANQGSEA. After removal of 5 bases from V and 4 bases from J, the junction contained 4 bases not matched to a gene. The CDR3 loop reads CSVRQGGTEAFF. DNA of the CDR3: TGCAGCGTTCGACAGGGCGGCACTGAAGCTTTCTTT. Supplemented by reference TRBV29-1 and TRBJ1-1, the full variable domain reads SAVISQKPSRDICQRGTSLTIQCQVDSQVTMMFWYRQQPGQSLTLIATANQGSEATYESGFVIDKFPISRPNLTFSTLTVSNMSPEDSSIYLCSVRQGGTEAFFGQGTRLTVV.

This chain uses TRBV9 with TRBJ2-1; the match to TRBD2 covers 11 bases. CDR3 length: 16 amino acids. Germline V gene data show CDR1 as SGDLS and CDR2 as YYNGEE. The V and J ends lost 4 bases and 2 bases, in that order; junction bases with no gene match: 5. For the CDR3, the DNA is TGTGCCAGCAGCCAAATTAGCGGGGGGGCCTACAATGAGCAGTTCTTC. The encoded protein is CASSQISGGAYNEQFF.

The rearrangement uses TRBV19 and TRBJ2-1, with TRBD1 matching over 7 bases. This CDR3 comprises 15 residues. With 4 bases clipped from V and 5 bases from J, the junction kept 8 bases outside the gene matches. CDR1 is LNHDA, CDR2 SQIVND, per germline (reference sequence). CDR3 in DNA: TGTGCCAGTAGTAGGGACAGAAGAGAGGACAATGAGCAGTTCTTC. Translated: CASSRDRREDNEQFF.

This chain uses TRBV5-1 with TRBJ2-3; TRBD2 matches 13 bases. The V and J ends lost 5 bases and 1 base, in that order; junction bases with no gene match: 4. Germline-derived CDR1 and CDR2 are SGHRS and YFSETQ. The CDR3 sequence is 16 residues long. As DNA, the CDR3 is TGCGCCAGCAGACTAGCGGGAGGGCCAGGCACAGATACGCAGTATTTT. It codes for CASRLAGGPGTDTQYF.

V and J are TRBV4-1 and TRBJ1-4, with 9 nucleotides matching TRBD1. The J segment lost 8 bases and the V segment lost 5 bases, leaving 6 bases of the junction unmatched. Per germline, CDR1 MGHRA and CDR2 YSYEKL. The CDR3 has 14 residues. CDR3 sequence: CASSSDRGFEKLFF. The DNA of the CDR3 is TGCGCCAGCAGCTCGGACAGGGGCTTCGAAAAACTGTTTTTT.

The chain is built from TRBV27 and TRBJ2-2; TRBD1 matches at 7 bases. CDR3 size: 17 residues. Germline CDR1 is MNHEY and CDR2 is SMNVEV (reference sequence). The ends lost 6 bases at V and 3 bases at J; junction bases unmatched: 13. CDR3: CASSRTLFTGDTGELFF. For the CDR3, the DNA is TGTGCCAGCAGCCGTACCCTATTTACAGGGGACACCGGGGAGCTGTTTTTT.

V gene TRBV24-1 combines with J gene TRBJ2-1; D is unresolved. Germline V lookup: CDR1 KGHDR, CDR2 SFDVKD. CDR3 length equals 16 residues. Trimming took 7 bases from V and 0 from J, leaving 15 bases between them. The CDR3 loop is CATSERFSASYNEQFF. CDR3 sequence (DNA): TGTGCCACCAGCGAACGGTTCAGCGCCTCCTACAATGAGCAGTTCTTC.

As regards this clone: The sample holds other DNA sequences that translate to the same CDR3. The chain couples TRBV6-5 to TRBJ1-6; 7 bases align to TRBD1. V trimming: 6 bases; J trimming: 7 bases; junction bases outside the gene matches: 6. Per the germline V gene, CDR1 is MNHEY and CDR2 is SVGAGI. This CDR3 is 14 amino acids long. As DNA, the CDR3 is TGTGCCAGCAGGCCGGGACAGAACAATTCACCCCTCCACTTT. This codes for CASRPGQNNSPLHF.

This chain joins TRBV5-1 and TRBJ2-5; TRBD1 matches 8 bases. With V trimmed by 2 bases and J by 2 bases, 8 bases remained unmatched. Germline-derived CDR1 and CDR2 are SGHRS and YFSETQ. CDR3 length equals 16 residues. DNA of the CDR3: TGCGCCAGCAGCTTTAATAGACAGGGGTCTCAAGAGACCCAGTACTTC. Protein sequence: CASSFNRQGSQETQYF.

The chain couples TRBV19 to TRBJ2-2, with TRBD2 matching 9 bases. Losses at the gene ends were 8 bases for V and 5 bases for J; bases not matched to a gene: 12. The germline CDR1 and CDR2 sequences are LNHDA and SQIVND (reference sequence). The CDR3 is 16 residues long. In nucleotides, the CDR3 is TGTGCCAGTTCAACCCGCGGGGGGGCCGGGACCGGGGAGCTGTTTTTT. Its translation: CASSTRGGAGTGELFF.

The chain joins TRBV19 to TRBJ2-5, with TRBD2 identical over 10 bases. The junction had 7 bases not matched to a gene; V was cut back by 2 bases and J by 1 base. CDR3 length: 17 amino acids. Germline-derived CDR1 and CDR2 are LNHDA and SQIVND (reference sequence). CDR3 DNA sequence: TGTGCCAGTAGTATAAATAGGGGACTAGCGTCCCAAGAGACCCAGTACTTC. Translation gives CASSINRGLASQETQYF.

The chain employs TRBV30 and TRBJ1-2; D perhaps matches TRBD1 (5 bases). V was clipped by 2 bases and J by 1 base, with 11 bases between them. This CDR3 comprises 14 residues. Per the germline V gene, CDR1 is GTSNPN and CDR2 is SVGIG (reference sequence). CDR3 bases: TGTGCCTGGAGTCGCTTAGGGGATAACTATGGCTACACCTTC. Translated, it gives CAWSRLGDNYGYTF.

The chain employs TRBV25-1 and TRBJ2-2; 7 bases match TRBD1. The junction had 4 bases not matched to a gene; V was cut back by 6 bases and J by 0 bases. This CDR3 spans 15 amino acids. The germline CDR1 and CDR2 sequences are MGHDK and SYGVNS. The CDR3 region is CASRLGGANTGELFF. CDR3 nucleotide sequence: TGTGCCAGCAGGCTAGGGGGCGCGAACACCGGGGAGCTGTTTTTT.

J is TRBJ1-1 and V is TRBV6-5, with 7 bases identical to TRBD1. The V gene end was trimmed by 6 bases and the J gene end by 9 bases; junction bases not matched to a gene: 7. CDR3 length: 12 residues. CDR1 MNHEY and CDR2 SVGAGI come from the germline V gene. CDR3 nucleotide sequence: TGTGCCAGCAGGTATACAGGGGAGAAAGCTTTCTTT. As protein: CASRYTGEKAFF.

The J gene is TRBJ1-2, the V gene TRBV19, with TRBD1 matching 7 bases. This CDR3 is 17 amino acids long. Looked up from germline, CDR1 is LNHDA and CDR2 is SQIVND (reference sequence). V trimming: 5 bases; J trimming: 5 bases; junction bases outside the gene matches: 17. The CDR3 DNA reads as TGTGCCAGTAGTCCCCAAGGGCGACAGGGTCTGTGGTATGGCTACACCTTC. The encoded protein is CASSPQGRQGLWYGYTF.

The rearrangement uses TRBV7-9 and TRBJ2-1; TRBD2 matches at 7 bases. The CDR3 loop spans 14 amino acids. Trimming at V came to 6 bases and at J to 10 bases, leaving 12 bases not matched to a gene. Germline V CDR1 and CDR2: SEHNR, FQNEAQ (reference sequence). CDR3 residues: CASRSPGLSVEQFF. The CDR3 nucleotides read TGTGCCAGCAGATCACCGGGACTAAGTGTAGAGCAGTTCTTC.

The gene calls are TRBV5-1 and TRBJ2-5, with 10 bases fitting TRBD1. This CDR3 is 14 amino acids long. CDR1 SGHRS and CDR2 YFSETQ come from the germline V gene. Unmatched junction bases numbered 5, after V lost 4 bases and J lost 5 bases. The CDR3 is CASSPGQGSETQYF. CDR3 sequence (DNA): TGCGCCAGCAGCCCGGGACAGGGGTCGGAGACCCAGTACTTC.

The chain recombines TRBV7-9 with TRBJ1-1; TRBD1 might be the D (6 bases). V gave up 5 bases and J gave up 1 base, with 14 bases separating them. CDR3 length: 15 amino acids. Germline assignment: CDR1 SEHNR and CDR2 FQNEAQ (reference sequence). CDR3 nucleotides: TGTGCCAGCAGCAGACCGGGACATAGGAACACTGAAGCTTTCTTT. It encodes CASSRPGHRNTEAFF. The complete variable domain, with remaining parts taken from reference TRBV7-9 and TRBJ1-1, reads DTGVSQNPRHKITKRGQNVTFRCDPISEHNRLYWYRQTLGQGPEFLTYFQNEAQLEKSRLLSDRFSAERPKGSFSTLEIQRTEQGDSAMYLCASSRPGHRNTEAFFGQGTRLTVV.